This T cell receptor (beta chain) stems from a study of shared clonotypes between healthy human individuals. Study-level results: Memory subsets generally showed lower estimated richness than naive subsets.

Cells designated naive CD8 were CD45RO-negative and were positively selected for CCR7, with terminally differentiated effector memory CD45RA+ cells excluded. TCRdb's copy holds only in-frame clones and misses some; the assay was immunoSEQ multiplex PCR. The sample has approximately 740,000 clones, nearly 95% seen once. This clone was observed once. What it recognizes is unknown. This CDR3 is built from 14 residues. Trimming stripped 2 bases from V and 1 base from J, with 8 bases between. The germline gives CDR1 SEHNR, CDR2 FQNEAQ (reference sequence). The sequencing sample was made of naive CD8+ T cells sorted from blood. This sequence originates from a man younger than 40 in good health. The rearrangement joins TRBV7-9 to TRBJ1-1; no clear D. CDR3 bases: TGTGCCAGCAGCTTATACGGGCCGAACACTGAAGCTTTCTTT. Encoded protein: CASSLYGPNTEAFF.